Here is one TCR beta chain with its context. Time point: newly diagnosed GD, antithyroid drugs for less than 3 months. RNA from PBMCs was the source of the TCR library. The sample comes from a study of regulatory T cells in long-lasting Graves disease. Trimming cost V 4 bases and J 2 bases, with 11 bases left between them. The length of the CDR3 is 15 residues. Germline V gene sequence: CDR1 LNHDA, CDR2 SQIVND (reference sequence). Arm-PCR of CDR3 regions and iRepertoire HTBI primers were the basis on which TCR beta libraries were built. TCRdb fed the multiplex PCR reads into MiXCR, producing one record per CDR3 protein. The sample has hundreds of thousands of distinct CDR3 sequences; roughly a sixth are singletons. The data also belong to a second study, concerning T cells in Graves' hyperthyroidism and ophthalmopathy.

V gene TRBV19 combines with J gene TRBJ1-4; tentatively, D is TRBD1 (5 bases). The sequence derives from a man aged 40-49 years with Graves disease. Material: peripheral blood mononuclear cells (PBMCs), obtained at new diagnosis, from a patient treated with antithyroid drugs. CDR3 bases: TGTGCCAGTAGTAATCCGGGACGGACTAATGAAAAACTGTTTTTT. Protein: CASSNPGRTNEKLFF. Full variable domain (rest looked up from reference TRBV19 and TRBJ1-4): DGGITQSPKYLFRKEGQNVTLSCEQNLNHDAMYWYRQDPGQGLRLIYYSQIVNDFQKGDIAEGYSVSREKKESFPLTVTSAQKNPTAFYLCASSNPGRTNEKLFFGSGTQLSVL.